This TCR beta chain was recovered during a study of glioma-infiltrating T cells after dendritic cell vaccination. Study background: Samples are from glioblastoma patients in Phase I and II dendritic cell vaccine trials. Three intradermal dendritic cell vaccine injections were given every two weeks.

For this clone: Its antigen is not known.

The study's findings and limits: Higher TCR clonality did not directly relate to longer survival.

The primer mix had 60 V beta and 13 J beta primers. Measured with immunoSEQ multiplex PCR; TCRdb has only the in-frame clones, and not every one. The data hold under 100,000 clones, with 70% to 80% observed a single time. The receptor's source is a human donor with glioblastoma. The specimen comprised blood, sampled before dendritic cell vaccination.

This CDR3 is CAISETSGGSETQYF. The CDR3 DNA reads TGTGCCATCAGTGAGACTAGCGGGGGGTCGGAGACCCAGTACTTC. The chain employs TRBV10-3 and TRBJ2-5, with TRBD2 identical over 12 bases. J gave up 5 bases and V 2 bases, and 3 bases lay outside the gene matches. Germline V gene data show CDR1 as ENHRY and CDR2 as SYGVKD. The length of the CDR3 is 15 residues.